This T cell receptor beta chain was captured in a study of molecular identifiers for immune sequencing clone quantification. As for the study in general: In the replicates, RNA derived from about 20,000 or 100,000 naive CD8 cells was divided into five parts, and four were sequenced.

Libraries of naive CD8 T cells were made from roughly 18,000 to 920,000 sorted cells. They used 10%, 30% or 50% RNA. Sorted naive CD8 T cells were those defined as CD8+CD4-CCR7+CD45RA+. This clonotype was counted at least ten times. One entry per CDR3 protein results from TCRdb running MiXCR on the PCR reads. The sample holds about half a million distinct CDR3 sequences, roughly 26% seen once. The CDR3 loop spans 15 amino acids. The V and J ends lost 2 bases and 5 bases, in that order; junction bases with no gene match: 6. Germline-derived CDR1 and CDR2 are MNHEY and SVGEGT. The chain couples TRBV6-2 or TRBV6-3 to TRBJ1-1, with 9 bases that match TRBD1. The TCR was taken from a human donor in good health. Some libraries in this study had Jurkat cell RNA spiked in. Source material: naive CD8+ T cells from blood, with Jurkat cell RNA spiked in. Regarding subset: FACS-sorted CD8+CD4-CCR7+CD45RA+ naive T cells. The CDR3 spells CASSYHWTGETEAFF. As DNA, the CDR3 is TGTGCCAGCAGTTACCATTGGACAGGGGAGACTGAAGCTTTCTTT.